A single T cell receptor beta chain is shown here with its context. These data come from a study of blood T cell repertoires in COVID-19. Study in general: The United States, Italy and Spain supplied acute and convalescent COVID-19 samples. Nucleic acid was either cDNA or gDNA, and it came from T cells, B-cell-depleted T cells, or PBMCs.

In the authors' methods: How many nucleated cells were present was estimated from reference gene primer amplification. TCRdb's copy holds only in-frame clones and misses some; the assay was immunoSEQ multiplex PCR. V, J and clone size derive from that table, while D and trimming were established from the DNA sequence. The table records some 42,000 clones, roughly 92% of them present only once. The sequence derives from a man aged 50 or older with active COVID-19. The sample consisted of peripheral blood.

The CDR3: CAWSGQLDQPQHF. For the CDR3, the DNA is TGTGCCTGGAGTGGACAGCTGGACCAGCCCCAGCATTTT. This rearrangement joins TRBV30 to TRBJ1-5; D may be TRBD1 (5 bases). Germline V gene lookup returns CDR1 GTSNPN and CDR2 SVGIG (reference sequence). V lost 1 base to trimming and J lost 7 bases, with 11 bases between them. This CDR3 is built from 13 residues.